One sample yielded the 14 T cell receptor beta chains listed below, sequenced in a study of CD8 T cells in Susac syndrome. It was with random hexamers that about 0.45 to 1 ug RNA was reverse transcribed. Via MiXCR, TCRdb re-called the immunoSEQ multiplex PCR reads, giving one row per CDR3 protein. The sample lists about 60,000 distinct CDR3 sequences, approximately 94% occurring once. Sequencing used CD8+ T cells from PBMCs. The receptors shown here come from a human donor with multiple sclerosis.

Here the CDR3 DNA reads TGTGCCAGCAGTCCCTGGGGGAACGGGGATCATGAAGCTTTCTTT. This codes for CASSPWGNGDHEAFF. The V gene is TRBV28, the J gene TRBJ1-1, with D possibly being TRBD1 (5 bases). The CDR3 has 15 amino acids. Germline values: CDR1 MDHEN, CDR2 SYDVKM. The ends were cut back, 5 bases at V and 7 bases at J, with 20 bases in the middle.

In this sample, this clonotype turned up once. The rearrangement joins TRBV6-6 to TRBJ2-7, with no clear D. Per the germline V gene, CDR1 is MNHNY and CDR2 is SVGAGI (reference sequence). V was cut by 2 bases and J by 4 bases, with 9 bases left in between. This CDR3 has 13 residues. The CDR3 sequence is CASSYVVGYEQYF. As DNA, the CDR3 is TGTGCCAGCAGTTACGTCGTGGGGTACGAGCAGTACTTC.

This chain joins TRBV5-6 and TRBJ2-2; TRBD1 agrees at 7 bases. The CDR3 is made up of 15 amino acids. CDR1 is SGHDT and CDR2 is YYEEEE in the germline V gene. Trimming at V came to 5 bases and at J to 2 bases, leaving 6 bases not matched to a gene. CDR3 nucleotides: TGTGCCAGCAGGAGAGACAGGGATAACACCGGGGAGCTGTTTTTT. Protein sequence: CASRRDRDNTGELFF.

The chain recombines TRBV9 with TRBJ2-7; D may correspond to TRBD1 or TRBD2 (5 bases each). This CDR3 region has 15 residues. The germline gives CDR1 SGDLS, CDR2 YYNGEE. V lost 0 bases, J lost 2 bases, and 12 bases lay in between. The CDR3 nucleotides read TGTGCCAGCAGCGTAGGGGGACCGGGACCCTACGAGCAGTACTTC. It translates to CASSVGGPGPYEQYF.

This chain uses TRBV9 with TRBJ2-1; no clear D. CDR3 length equals 17 residues. CDR1 SGDLS and CDR2 YYNGEE come from the germline V gene. Trimming pared 0 bases from V and 2 bases from J, leaving 15 bases between. Here the CDR3 reads CASSVAGVTNTYNEQFF. The CDR3 DNA reads as TGTGCCAGCAGCGTAGCTGGGGTCACGAATACCTACAATGAGCAGTTCTTC.

This chain links TRBV27 with TRBJ2-2; the D call may be TRBD1 or TRBD2 (5 bases each). The CDR3 contains 13 residues. V was cut by 4 bases and J by 4 bases, with 7 bases left in between. CDR1 is MNHEY, CDR2 SMNVEV, per germline (reference sequence). CDR3 sequence (DNA): TGTGCCAGCAGTTGGGGGTTCACCGGGGAGCTGTTTTTT. This gives the protein CASSWGFTGELFF.

The rearrangement links TRBV25-1 to TRBJ2-1; D uncertain. V was pared by 5 bases and J by 0 bases, with 14 bases between. Germline values: CDR1 MGHDK, CDR2 SYGVNS. This CDR3 contains 16 residues. The CDR3 nucleotides are TGTGCCAGCAGTCCCTTGGTGGGAAGCTCCTACAATGAGCAGTTCTTC. Residues: CASSPLVGSSYNEQFF.

This chain links TRBV27 with TRBJ2-5, with D hard to call. V was trimmed by 6 bases and J by 7 bases, leaving 15 bases between them. CDR1 MNHEY and CDR2 SMNVEV come from the germline V gene (reference sequence). This CDR3 spans 13 amino acids. The CDR3 coding sequence is TGTGCCAGCAGCCGTGTCGCGTTCGGGACCCAGTACTTC. Protein: CASSRVAFGTQYF.

The CDR3 DNA follows: TGCAGCGTTGAGCGCCCGGGAACAGGCTCTTTGAACACTGAAGCTTTCTTT. It encodes CSVERPGTGSLNTEAFF. The chain has TRBV29-1 and TRBJ1-1; perhaps TRBD1 as D (5 bases). Trimming stripped 3 bases from V and 0 bases from J, with 20 bases between. The CDR3 sequence is 17 residues long. Germline V gene sequence: CDR1 SQVTM, CDR2 ANQGSEA.

J is TRBJ2-7 and V is TRBV30; D possibly corresponds to TRBD1 (5 bases). This CDR3 has 12 amino acids. Germline-derived CDR1 and CDR2 are GTSNPN and SVGIG (reference sequence). The germline V and J ends were trimmed by 0 bases and 3 bases, with 6 bases remaining between them. The CDR3 DNA follows: TGTGCCTGGAGTGTAGGGGACTACGAGCAGTACTTC. This gives the protein CAWSVGDYEQYF.

V usage is TRBV15 and J usage is TRBJ1-2; D not certain. Germline CDR1 reads LNHNV; CDR2 reads YYDKDF (reference sequence). The length of the CDR3 is 13 residues. V was clipped by 3 bases and J by 4 bases, with 9 bases between them. The CDR3 region is CATSSRSTYGYTF. As DNA, the CDR3 is TGTGCCACCAGCAGTAGGAGTACCTATGGCTACACCTTC.

The sample holds one count of this clonotype. The CDR3 DNA reads TGTGCCATCAGTGATCCAGGGTACTACAATGAGCAGTTCTTC. As protein: CAISDPGYYNEQFF. The chain couples TRBV10-3 to TRBJ2-1; maybe TRBD1 (5 bases). In germline, CDR1 is ENHRY, CDR2 SYGVKD. This CDR3 comprises 14 residues. Deletions cut 3 bases from V and 3 bases from J, with 9 bases between.

This rearrangement joins TRBV6-4 to TRBJ2-7; maybe TRBD2 (5 bases). V was shortened by 6 bases and J by 0 bases, with 15 bases between the two germline ends. Germline-derived CDR1 and CDR2 are MRHNA and SNTAGT. The CDR3 totals 15 residues. The CDR3 is CASSPAPGSSYEQYF. CDR3 DNA: TGTGCCAGCAGCCCGGCACCGGGGAGCTCCTACGAGCAGTACTTC.

The CDR3 sequence is CASSVAQMANYGYTF. In DNA form, the CDR3 reads TGTGCCAGCAGCGTAGCCCAGATGGCTAACTATGGCTACACCTTC. This chain connects TRBV9 to TRBJ1-2; no reliable D call. Trimming took 0 bases from V and 0 from J, leaving 9 bases between them. The CDR3 is 15 residues long. CDR1 is SGDLS, CDR2 YYNGEE, per germline.